These T cell receptor beta chains were read from a single sample in a study of blood T cells in healthy people across ages. TCRdb re-analysed the 5' RACE reads in MiXCR, keeping a single row per CDR3 protein. The top ten hold about 20% of the sample, which has about a million distinct CDR3 sequences, just over 50% seen once. Sequenced sample: blood. These receptors originate from a woman aged 60-70 years in good health. CDR3s include the opening cysteine and the closing phenylalanine or tryptophan. The D gene is left open where the match is weak. Size is stated for part of the rows, as once, few or many counts, or as a class when the clone is expanded.

clone size	D gene	V gene	CDR3 length	J gene	CDR3 DNA	CDR3 protein
.	.	TRBV7-2	16	TRBJ2-4	TGTGCCAGCAGCTACCGGGACTCACGGGCCAAAAACATTCAGTACTTC	CASSYRDSRAKNIQYF
.	.	TRBV6-1	17	TRBJ2-7	TGTGCCAGCATGGAGCACGTTAGTGTTGGCGGATTCTACGAGCAGTACTTC	CASMEHVSVGGFYEQYF
.	.	TRBV6-2/TRBV6-3	12	TRBJ1-4	TGTGCCAGCAAGGAAAGGAATGAAAAACTGTTTTTT	CASKERNEKLFF
few	TRBD1	TRBV4-2	16	TRBJ1-6	TGTGCCAGCAGCCAAGAGTTACAGGGGGCGCGTTCACCCCTCCACTTT	CASSQELQGARSPLHF
.	.	TRBV21-1	17	TRBJ1-4	TGTGCCAGTAGCAGTTCTGGGACGACAGGGTCTTGTGAAAAACTGTTTTTT	CASSSSGTTGSCEKLFF
.	.	TRBV5-1	15	TRBJ2-7	TGCGCCGGCAGCTTGGTCGTAAGCGCCGCCTACGAGCAGTACTTC	CAGSLVVSAAYEQYF
.	TRBD1	TRBV6-1	18	TRBJ1-2	TGTGCCAGCAGCCAGAACAGGGGCGGAGGTTCGGGCTCCTATGGCTACACCTTC	CASSQNRGGGSGSYGYTF
once	TRBD1	TRBV7-2	16	TRBJ2-7	TGTGCCAGCAGCTTATTACAGGGGATCGGCTCCTACGAGCAGTACTTC	CASSLLQGIGSYEQYF
.	.	TRBV29-1	14	TRBJ2-7	TGCAGCGTAAAGACAGGCCCCGAATATACCCAATTGTACTTC	CSVKTGPEYTQLYF
once	.	TRBV5-1	18	TRBJ2-5	TGCGCCAGCAGCTTGAATCTTCCGGCAGCAAGGCAGCAAGAGACCCAGTACTTC	CASSLNLPAARQQETQYF
.	.	TRBV5-1	12	TRBJ2-7	TGCGCCAGCAGCTTGCCAGCTCCCGAGCAGTACTTC	CASSLPAPEQYF
.	TRBD1	TRBV20-1	15	TRBJ1-1	TGCAGTGCTAGGGGGACAGACGATCGGGACACTGAAGCTTTCTTT	CSARGTDDRDTEAFF
.	TRBD1	TRBV10-3	13	TRBJ1-5	TGTGCCATCGGACAGGGTCGAAATCAGCCCCAGCATTTT	CAIGQGRNQPQHF
.	TRBD2	TRBV7-2	16	TRBJ2-3	TGTGCCAGCAGCTTAGGAACTAGCGGCTTCACAGATACGCAGTATTTT	CASSLGTSGFTDTQYF
.	.	TRBV20-1	12	TRBJ2-3	TGCAGTGCCATCACTATTACAGATACGCAGTATTTT	CSAITITDTQYF
.	.	TRBV6-6	15	TRBJ2-1	TGTGCCAGCAGTTACTCACCCAGCAAAGGCAATGAGCAGTTCTTC	CASSYSPSKGNEQFF
.	.	TRBV11-3	16	TRBJ2-6	TGTGCCAGCAGCTCAAATAAATACTCTGGGGCCAACGTCCTGACTTTC	CASSSNKYSGANVLTF
many	TRBD2	TRBV7-2	14	TRBJ2-3	TGTGCCAGCAGACTAGCGGGAGAGGCAGATACGCAGTATTTT	CASRLAGEADTQYF
once	.	TRBV4-3	16	TRBJ2-5	TGCGCCAGCAGCCAAGCGATCCCCAGGAGGGCAGAGACCCAGTACTTC	CASSQAIPRRAETQYF
.	.	TRBV5-1	15	TRBJ2-7	TGCGCCAGCAGCTTGGCACCGGACACAAACTACGAGCAGTACTTC	CASSLAPDTNYEQYF
few	TRBD1	TRBV29-1	14	TRBJ1-5	TGCAGCGTTAGGGACAGGGGGGCCAATCAGCCCCAGCATTTT	CSVRDRGANQPQHF
.	TRBD1	TRBV2	13	TRBJ1-2	TGTGCCAGCAGGGGACAGGGGCCTCGGGGCTACACCTTC	CASRGQGPRGYTF
.	.	TRBV7-2	15	TRBJ1-1	TGTGCCAGCAGCCGACAGGTATCGGTGAACACTGAAGCTTTCTTT	CASSRQVSVNTEAFF
.	TRBD1	TRBV7-8	18	TRBJ1-2	TGTGCCAGCAGCTCTACCGGGACAGGGGGCCGGGAAAACTATGGCTACACCTTC	CASSSTGTGGRENYGYTF
.	TRBD2	TRBV12-3/TRBV12-4	16	TRBJ2-7	TGTGCCAGCACCTACTCGCGGGGAGGGCCCCACAATGAGCAGTACTTC	CASTYSRGGPHNEQYF
.	.	TRBV18	18	TRBJ1-4	TGTGCCAGCTCCCTAAGGCAACAGGCGGGTGCAACTAATGAAAAACTGTTTTTT	CASSLRQQAGATNEKLFF
.	TRBD1	TRBV28	15	TRBJ2-7	TGTGCCAGCAACTCCCGGACAGGGTGGGGCGACGAGCAGTACTTC	CASNSRTGWGDEQYF
.	TRBD2	TRBV11-2	14	TRBJ2-3	TGTGCCAGCAGCTTGGGACTAGAGACAGATACGCAGTATTTT	CASSLGLETDTQYF
.	.	TRBV20-1	16	TRBJ1-1	TGCAGCTGGTTTGGGGGGCGGGCCTTATCGAACACTGAAGCTTTCTTT	CSWFGGRALSNTEAFF
.	.	TRBV4-1	20	TRBJ2-4	TGCGCCAGCAGCCAAGATGGCGCCGCGACGTTCTTTCTAGCCAAAAACATTCAGTACTTC	CASSQDGAATFFLAKNIQYF
.	TRBD1	TRBV6-2/TRBV6-3	17	TRBJ2-7	TGTGCCAGCAGTTCAGGGACAGGGGCCAATTTCTCCTACGAGCAGTACTTC	CASSSGTGANFSYEQYF
.	TRBD2	TRBV27	15	TRBJ2-5	TGTGCCAGCAGTCACCTAGCGGGAGTCTCAGAGACCCAGTACTTC	CASSHLAGVSETQYF
.	.	TRBV9	12	TRBJ2-1	TGTGCCAGCAGCGTAGCCGGCCCTGAGCAGTTCTTC	CASSVAGPEQFF
.	.	TRBV4-2	19	TRBJ2-7	TGTGCCAGCAGCCAAGATAAGGTGGGGTCAGACGCAGGGTACTACGAGCAGTACTTC	CASSQDKVGSDAGYYEQYF
.	.	TRBV3-1	12	TRBJ2-5	TGTGCCAGCAGCCAAATACTGGGGGAGCAGTACTTC	CASSQILGEQYF
.	TRBD2	TRBV20-1	14	TRBJ2-7	TGCAGTGCGGTGCTAGCGGGAGTAGAGGACGAGCAGTACTTC	CSAVLAGVEDEQYF
.	TRBD2	TRBV28	13	TRBJ2-1	TGTGCCAGCGCTAGCGGTTCCGGGGATGAGCAGTTCTTC	CASASGSGDEQFF
.	.	TRBV6-1	15	TRBJ1-5	TGTGCCAGCAGTGTCGGCAGGGCTGGGTATCAGCCCCAGCATTTT	CASSVGRAGYQPQHF
.	TRBD1	TRBV6-5	16	TRBJ2-1	TGTGCCAGCAGTTACTCGCCGGGACAGTTAAGAAATGAGCAGTTCTTC	CASSYSPGQLRNEQFF
.	.	TRBV2	13	TRBJ1-5	TGTGCCAGCAATAGTGGGGGGAATCAGCCCCAGCATTTT	CASNSGGNQPQHF
.	.	TRBV9	14	TRBJ1-2	TGTGCCAGCAGCCCCCGCCGGGTCGGCTATGGCTACACCTTC	CASSPRRVGYGYTF
few	.	TRBV12-3/TRBV12-4	13	TRBJ2-7	TGTGCCAGCAGTGTAGAGGGGGTTGGCGAGCAGTACTTC	CASSVEGVGEQYF
.	.	TRBV20-1	11	TRBJ1-4	TGCAGTGCTAGTTACAATGAAAAACTGTTTTTT	CSASYNEKLFF
.	.	TRBV10-3	14	TRBJ2-1	TGTGCCATAGGGAGGAGTGCTCGGGCCAATGAGCAGTTCTTC	CAIGRSARANEQFF
.	TRBD1	TRBV4-2	16	TRBJ2-5	TGTGCCAGCAGCCAGAGGACAGGGGGAGCCCAAGAGACCCAGTACTTC	CASSQRTGGAQETQYF
.	TRBD2	TRBV6-6	15	TRBJ2-3	TGTGCCAGCAGCCAACGGGCTAGCGGGAGTCTGACGCAGTATTTT	CASSQRASGSLTQYF
.	TRBD2	TRBV20-1	14	TRBJ2-7	TGCAGTGCTAGCGGGAGGTGGAGCTCCTACGAGCAGTACTTC	CSASGRWSSYEQYF
few	.	TRBV28	10	TRBJ1-2	TGTGCCAGCTCAGGGTACGGCTACACCTTC	CASSGYGYTF
.	TRBD1	TRBV6-2/TRBV6-3	16	TRBJ2-3	TGTGCCAGCAGGGCGGCCCAGACAGGGACCACAGATACGCAGTATTTT	CASRAAQTGTTDTQYF
.	TRBD1	TRBV6-5	15	TRBJ2-3	TGTGCCAGCAGTTCCCACACAGGGGGCGTAGATACGCAGTATTTT	CASSSHTGGVDTQYF
.	.	TRBV11-3	16	TRBJ2-1	TGTGCCAGCAGCTTAGGAATAGGGGGAGGGCGCAGCGAGCAGTTCTTC	CASSLGIGGGRSEQFF
few	.	TRBV4-1	16	TRBJ1-5	TGCGCCAGCAGCCTCGCCGGGGGGCGTACGGGACAGCCCCAGCATTTT	CASSLAGGRTGQPQHF
.	TRBD1	TRBV6-6	15	TRBJ2-7	TGTGCCAGCAGTTACCGGACAGGAAGCTCCTACGAGCAGTACTTC	CASSYRTGSSYEQYF
.	.	TRBV28	13	TRBJ2-1	TGTGCCAGCAGTTTCCTTACCTCCTTTGAGCAGTTCTTC	CASSFLTSFEQFF